Below are 31 T cell receptor beta chains sequenced from a single sample in a study of CD8 T cells in Susac syndrome. It was with random hexamers that about 0.45 to 1 ug RNA was reverse transcribed. From the immunoSEQ multiplex PCR reads, TCRdb called clonotypes with MiXCR, one entry per CDR3 protein. This sample has 210,000 or so distinct CDR3 sequences; less than 95% occur once, and the top ten carry approximately 0.15%. The sequencing input was CD4+ T cells from PBMCs. These receptors came from a human donor with Susac syndrome.

This sequence joins TRBV5-4 and TRBJ2-3; a weak D match, TRBD1 (5 bases). Trimming removed 4 bases at V and 5 bases at J, with 14 bases between. CDR1 is SGHNT and CDR2 is YYREEE in the germline V gene (reference sequence). The CDR3 totals 14 residues. Here the CDR3 reads CASSVQGMGDTQYF. In DNA form, the CDR3 reads TGTGCCAGCAGCGTTCAGGGCATGGGAGATACGCAGTATTTT.

V is TRBV19 and J is TRBJ1-1; D is perhaps TRBD1 (6 bases). This CDR3 spans 14 amino acids. V was shortened by 10 bases and J by 4 bases, with 19 bases between the two germline ends. Germline lookup yields CDR1 LNHDA and CDR2 SQIVND (reference sequence). This CDR3 is CATRSGGAGTEAFF. The CDR3 DNA is TGTGCCACCCGATCCGGGGGCGCGGGCACTGAAGCTTTCTTT.

In its sample, this clonotype was seen once. The chain combines TRBV12-3 or TRBV12-4 with TRBJ1-3; the match to TRBD1 covers 7 bases. V shed 2 bases and J 2 bases; nucleotides not matched to a gene: 3. The CDR3 runs 15 residues. The CDR3 spells CASSLKTGPGNTIYF. As DNA, the CDR3 is TGTGCCAGCAGTTTAAAGACAGGGCCTGGAAACACCATATATTTT.

The J gene is TRBJ1-4, the V gene TRBV4-3, with D possibly being TRBD1 (6 bases). The CDR3 runs 17 residues. Trimming shortened V by 0 bases and J by 4 bases, and 15 bases separated the two germline ends. Germline CDR1 is LGHNA and CDR2 is YSLEER. The CDR3 reads CASSQEPPGAGNEKLFF. CDR3 in DNA: TGCGCCAGCAGCCAAGAACCCCCGGGGGCTGGTAATGAAAAACTGTTTTTT.

Written as DNA, the CDR3 is TGTGCCAGCAGACCAGGGGGAAGCGGGGAGCTGTTTTTT. It specifies CASRPGGSGELFF. The chain recombines TRBV2 with TRBJ2-2; 7 nucleotides align to TRBD1. This CDR3 comprises 13 residues. The V gene end was trimmed by 6 bases and the J gene end by 7 bases; junction bases not matched to a gene: 5. Germline CDR1 and CDR2: SNHLY and FYNNEI. Full variable domain (remainder filled in from reference TRBV2 and TRBJ2-2): EPEVTQTPSHQVTQMGQEVILRCVPISNHLYFYWYRQILGQKVEFLVSFYNNEISEKSEIFDDQFSVERPDGSNFTLKIRSTKLEDSAMYFCASRPGGSGELFFGEGSRLTVL.

This sequence joins TRBV5-4 and TRBJ2-2; D is ambiguous. The CDR3 totals 14 residues. Germline V gene lookup returns CDR1 SGHNT and CDR2 YYREEE (reference sequence). Deletions cut 2 bases from V and 0 bases from J, with 5 bases between. In DNA form, the CDR3 reads TGTGCCAGCAGCTTTCCCCCGAACACCGGGGAGCTGTTTTTT. Translated, it gives CASSFPPNTGELFF.

The chain carries TRBV5-6 and TRBJ2-5; a possible D gene is TRBD1 (5 bases). The CDR3 runs 13 residues. V was trimmed by 5 bases and J by 6 bases, leaving 14 bases between them. Germline values: CDR1 SGHDT, CDR2 YYEEEE. CDR3 DNA sequence: TGTGCCAGCAGTCCTAGGGGTCCAAAGACCCAGTACTTC. It is translated as CASSPRGPKTQYF.

The rearrangement uses TRBV5-6 and TRBJ2-7; a weak D match, TRBD1 (6 bases). Germline CDR1 is SGHDT and CDR2 is YYEEEE. CDR3 length: 14 amino acids. Trimming cost V 1 base and J 3 bases, with 11 bases left between them. Written as DNA, the CDR3 is TGTGCCAGCAGCTTGTCAGGGGAGATCTACGAGCAGTACTTC. This codes for CASSLSGEIYEQYF.

The CDR3 DNA sequence: TGTGCCAGCAGCTCACAGGGCCTCTATGGCTACACCTTC. This gives the protein CASSSQGLYGYTF. This chain joins TRBV7-9 and TRBJ1-2, with D possibly matching TRBD1 (6 bases). There are 13 residues in the CDR3. The germline V gene encodes CDR1 SEHNR and CDR2 FQNEAQ (reference sequence). V dropped 4 bases and J dropped 4 bases, with 10 bases sitting between them.

This clonotype was observed a single time. V usage is TRBV12-3 or TRBV12-4 and J usage is TRBJ1-1; 8 bases fit TRBD1. The CDR3 spans 13 residues. Germline trimming cut 6 bases from V and 8 bases from J; bases unmatched to any gene: 8. The CDR3 reads CASSFNRDREAFF. CDR3 in DNA: TGTGCCAGCAGCTTCAACCGGGACAGGGAAGCTTTCTTT.

This chain connects TRBV5-1 to TRBJ2-1, with 10 bases lining up with TRBD1. The CDR3 extends over 13 amino acids. With V trimmed by 4 bases and J by 10 bases, 5 bases remained unmatched. CDR1 SGHRS and CDR2 YFSETQ come from the germline V gene. DNA for the CDR3: TGCGCCAGCAGCGCCCGGACAGGGGGGGAGCAGTTCTTC. Protein sequence: CASSARTGGEQFF.

The V gene is TRBV20-1, the J gene TRBJ2-1, with TRBD2 as a possible D gene (5 bases). Germline CDR1 is DFQATT and CDR2 is SNEGSKA (reference sequence). V was clipped by 2 bases and J by 8 bases, with 13 bases between them. The CDR3 consists of 13 residues. In DNA form, the CDR3 reads TGCAGTGCTAGATCGTCCGGGGAACATGAGCAGTTCTTC. Translating gives CSARSSGEHEQFF.

This clonotype has just one count. The chain carries TRBV29-1 and TRBJ2-7, with 9 positions matching TRBD1. J lost 2 bases, V lost 6 bases, and 5 bases had no gene match. Germline CDR1 reads SQVTM; CDR2 reads ANQGSEA. The CDR3 is made up of 13 amino acids. The CDR3 loop is CSVAGTGTYEQYF. For the CDR3, the DNA is TGCAGCGTGGCCGGGACAGGGACCTACGAGCAGTACTTC.

The chain couples TRBV25-1 to TRBJ2-3; a possible D gene is TRBD2 (5 bases). Germline assignment: CDR1 MGHDK and CDR2 SYGVNS. Trimming took 11 bases from V and 2 from J, leaving 20 bases between them. The CDR3 runs 15 residues. The CDR3 spells CAVGSGRKDTDTQYF. The CDR3 bases are TGTGCCGTTGGGAGTGGGCGTAAAGACACAGATACGCAGTATTTT.

V usage is TRBV6-4 and J usage is TRBJ2-1; the D call may be TRBD1 or TRBD2 (6 bases each). The V end was cut by 3 bases, the J end by 4 bases, with 22 bases between. This CDR3 is built from 18 residues. Germline values: CDR1 MRHNA, CDR2 SNTAGT. The CDR3 loop reads CASSEEGVAAHPYNEQFF. The CDR3 DNA reads TGTGCCAGCAGTGAGGAGGGGGTGGCCGCTCACCCTTACAATGAGCAGTTCTTC.

The V call is TRBV20-1, the J call TRBJ2-1, with D possibly matching TRBD2 (5 bases). Germline CDR1 reads DFQATT; CDR2 reads SNEGSKA (reference sequence). The V end was cut by 0 bases, the J end by 6 bases, with 15 bases between. The CDR3 length is 15 residues. The CDR3, as DNA: TGCAGTGCTAGAGACGCAACTAGTTACCTCAATGAGCAGTTCTTC. Translated: CSARDATSYLNEQFF.

The chain is built from TRBV18 and TRBJ1-2; D gene ambiguous. Germline CDR1 reads KGHSH; CDR2 reads LQKENI. V was clipped by 1 base and J by 2 bases, with 8 bases between them. The CDR3 length is 14 residues. CDR3 nucleotide sequence: TGTGCCAGCTCACCACTGAAGGGAAACTATGGCTACACCTTC. Protein product: CASSPLKGNYGYTF.

This rearrangement joins TRBV30 to TRBJ1-3, with TRBD1 as a possible D gene (6 bases). The CDR3 is 13 residues long. Trimming pared 7 bases from V and 0 bases from J, leaving 10 bases between. Germline CDR1 is GTSNPN and CDR2 is SVGIG (reference sequence). The CDR3 loop reads CASTGFSGNTIYF. The DNA of the CDR3 is TGTGCCTCTACAGGGTTCTCTGGAAACACCATATATTTT.

This rearrangement joins TRBV7-3 to TRBJ2-6; 8 nucleotides agree with TRBD1. Per the germline V gene, CDR1 is SGHTA and CDR2 is FQGTGA. Unmatched junction bases numbered 15, after V lost 2 bases and J lost 0 bases. This CDR3 is built from 21 residues. The CDR3 nucleotides read TGTGCCAGCAGCTTAGTTAGTGCTGGGGCAGGGGGCTTCTCTGGGGCCAACGTCCTGACTTTC. This gives the protein CASSLVSAGAGGFSGANVLTF.

This chain connects TRBV7-6 to TRBJ2-1; perhaps D is TRBD1 or TRBD2 (5 bases each). V lost 2 bases and J 4 bases, leaving 15 bases between the germline ends. The CDR3 covers 16 residues. Germline CDR1 and CDR2: SGHVS and FNYEAQ. CDR3 protein: CASSLTTMGPYNEQFF. The CDR3 bases are TGTGCCAGCAGCTTAACAACTATGGGACCATACAATGAGCAGTTCTTC.

Turning to this clonotype: One junction end does not reproduce the germline sequence, and a read error may be involved. The V call is TRBV6-2 or TRBV6-3, the J call TRBJ2-7; D unresolved. Germline V gives CDR1 MNHEY, CDR2 SVGEGT. This CDR3 region has 11 residues. In nucleotides, the CDR3 is TGTGCCAGCAGAGACCGGGCCGATCGATTCTTC. Translation gives CASRDRADRFF.

The J gene is TRBJ1-1, the V gene TRBV6-2 or TRBV6-3; 10 nucleotides match TRBD1. CDR1 and CDR2 (germline): MNHEY, SVGEGT. The CDR3 contains 16 residues. With V trimmed by 2 bases and J by 6 bases, 9 bases remained unmatched. CDR3 region: CASSYRRQGTGAEAFF. The CDR3 coding sequence is TGTGCCAGCAGTTACCGGAGACAGGGGACAGGGGCTGAAGCTTTCTTT.

This clonotype was seen a handful of times. The V and J genes are TRBV5-1 and TRBJ2-2, with D unresolved. CDR1 SGHRS and CDR2 YFSETQ come from the germline V gene. The CDR3 covers 13 residues. V gave up 0 bases and J gave up 5 bases, with 5 bases separating them. In DNA form, the CDR3 reads TGCGCCAGCAGCTTGGCGGGTACCGGGGAGCTGTTTTTT. Protein: CASSLAGTGELFF.

This clonotype was detected only a few times. This chain uses TRBV29-1 with TRBJ2-7; D perhaps matches TRBD2 (5 bases). The length of the CDR3 is 13 residues. The ends were cut back, 5 bases at V and 0 bases at J, with 11 bases in the middle. The germline V gene has CDR1 SQVTM and CDR2 ANQGSEA. CDR3 bases: TGCAGCGTTCTGGACTTCAGCTCCTACGAGCAGTACTTC. This translates into CSVLDFSSYEQYF.

The chain carries TRBV6-2 or TRBV6-3 and TRBJ2-1, with D perhaps TRBD2 (5 bases). V was shortened by 6 bases and J by 8 bases, with 14 bases between the two germline ends. The CDR3 sequence is 13 residues long. Germline V gene data show CDR1 as MNHEY and CDR2 as SVGEGT. The CDR3 loop reads CASSPLVEDEQFF. CDR3 bases: TGTGCCAGCAGCCCACTAGTGGAGGATGAGCAGTTCTTC.

This chain links TRBV6-5 with TRBJ2-7, with TRBD1 identical over 7 bases. Per germline, CDR1 MNHEY and CDR2 SVGAGI. The CDR3 spans 14 residues. Losses at the gene ends were 2 bases for V and 1 base for J; bases not matched to a gene: 2. For the CDR3, the DNA is TGTGCCAGCAGTTACCAGGGGGAATCCTACGAGCAGTACTTC. Translating it yields CASSYQGESYEQYF.

V and J are TRBV3-1 and TRBJ2-2; D possibly corresponds to TRBD2 (6 bases). CDR3 length: 15 amino acids. The germline V and J ends were trimmed by 5 bases and 1 base, with 11 bases remaining between them. CDR1 and CDR2 from the germline V gene are LGHDT and YNNKEL (reference sequence). The CDR3 region has the DNA TGTGCCAGCAGCTCCGGGACTTTGAACACCGGGGAGCTGTTTTTT. Translated, it gives CASSSGTLNTGELFF. The whole variable domain, remainder taken from reference TRBV3-1 and TRBJ2-2, is DTAVSQTPKYLVTQMGNDKSIKCEQNLGHDTMYWYKQDSKKFLKIMFSYNNKELIINETVPNRFSPKSPDKAHLNLHINSLELGDSAVYFCASSSGTLNTGELFFGEGSRLTVL.

The chain combines TRBV5-1 with TRBJ1-2; no definite D call. The CDR3 has 13 residues. Germline CDR1 SGHRS, CDR2 YFSETQ. V was shortened by 5 bases and J by 8 bases, with 16 bases between the two germline ends. The CDR3 bases are TGCGCCAGCAGTTCGGATCCGGGCGACGGCTACACCTTC. It encodes CASSSDPGDGYTF.

The gene calls are TRBV20-1 and TRBJ1-1; the D gene is possibly TRBD1 (6 bases). The CDR3 has 13 amino acids. Deletions cut 7 bases from V and 1 base from J, with 13 bases between. Germline loops: CDR1 DFQATT, CDR2 SNEGSKA (reference sequence). CDR3 bases: TGCAGTGGACCAGGGGTTACGAACACTGAAGCTTTCTTT. It encodes CSGPGVTNTEAFF.

V gene TRBV5-4 combines with J gene TRBJ2-1; 9 bases fit TRBD2. The CDR3 extends over 15 amino acids. The V gene's germline CDR1 is SGHNT and CDR2 YYREEE (reference sequence). With 2 bases clipped from V and 3 bases from J, the junction kept 3 bases outside the gene matches. CDR3 sequence: CASSLAGGVYNEQFF. The CDR3, as DNA: TGTGCCAGCAGCTTAGCGGGGGGCGTCTACAATGAGCAGTTCTTC.

This chain links TRBV7-6 with TRBJ2-2; D possibly corresponds to TRBD2 (5 bases). This CDR3 region has 14 residues. The germline V and J ends were trimmed by 3 bases and 5 bases, with 10 bases remaining between them. The germline CDR1 and CDR2 sequences are SGHVS and FNYEAQ. CDR3 nucleotides: TGTGCCAGCAGCTTGCCCTCGGGGACCGGGGAGCTGTTTTTT. Encoded protein: CASSLPSGTGELFF.